This passage covers 21 T cell receptor gamma chains from one sample sequenced in a study of human gamma delta and Vdelta1 T cells. TCRdb fed the PCR reads into CATT to redo clone calling. The sample consists of over 4,000 gamma-chain clones, 32% of them appearing once. The antigens of these receptors remain unknown. Source material: Vdelta1 gamma-delta T cells from blood grown in culture (DOT cells). Receptors were obtained from a human donor in good health.

This clone occurred a few times. This sequence joins TRGV10 and TRGJP1. TRGV10 is known as an ORF, though its function is uncertain. CDR3 size: 15 residues. The V gene end was trimmed by 8 bases and the J gene end by 1 base; junction bases not matched to a gene: 8. The CDR3 nucleotides read TGTGCTGCGTGGGATTATTTTACCACTGGTTGGTTCAAGATATTT. Protein sequence: CAAWDYFTTGWFKIF.

The sample holds a few counts of this clone. The J gene is TRGJ1 or TRGJ2, the V gene TRGV4. V lost 4 bases to trimming and J lost 2 bases; unmatched junction nucleotides: 5. The CDR3 is made up of 13 amino acids. The germline V gene encodes CDR1 EGSTGY and CDR2 YDSYTSSV. CDR3 coding DNA: TGTGCCACCTGGGACCCCGATTATTATAAGAAACTCTTT. This encodes CATWDPDYYKKLF.

Comments on this clone: A much larger clone differs from this one at a single base, so this may be a read error. This chain links TRGV5 with TRGJ1 or TRGJ2. CDR1 and CDR2 from the germline V gene are VINAFY and YDVSNSKD. The CDR3 is 13 amino acids. J gave up 3 bases and V 0 bases, and 2 bases lay outside the gene matches. CDR3 bases: TGTGCCACCTGGGACAGGGTTTATTATAAGAAACTCTTT. This translates into CATWDRVYYKKLF.

This chain connects TRGV8 to TRGJ1 or TRGJ2. Germline values: CDR1 VENAVY, CDR2 YDSYNSRV. The CDR3 runs to 14 residues. The V segment lost 8 bases and the J segment 0 bases; nucleotides outside the gene matches: 10. The CDR3 DNA is TGTGCCACCTCTCTTGGACTGAATTATTATAAGAAACTCTTT. This codes for CATSLGLNYYKKLF.

This clone is classed as medium-sized (0.01 to 0.1%). The chain recombines TRGV9 with TRGJ1 or TRGJ2. The V segment lost 0 bases and the J segment 10 bases; nucleotides outside the gene matches: 3. Germline loops: CDR1 GITISATS, CDR2 ISYDGTV (reference sequence). The CDR3 contains 11 residues. For the CDR3, the DNA is TGTGCCTTGTGGGAGGTGCCGAAGAAACTCTTT. This encodes CALWEVPKKLF.

Regarding this clone: The germline gene is not matched at one end of the junction; a read error may be the cause. The rearrangement joins TRGV5 to TRGJ1 or TRGJ2. The CDR3 covers 13 residues. CDR1 VINAFY and CDR2 YDVSNSKD come from the germline V gene. The CDR3 reads CATWDRQGYKKLF. The CDR3, as DNA: TGTGCCACCTGGGACAGGCAAGGTTATAAGAAACTCTTC.

The chain carries TRGV3 and TRGJ1 or TRGJ2. The germline V gene has CDR1 VTNTFY and CDR2 YDVSTARD (reference sequence). The trim removed 2 bases at V and 3 bases at J, leaving 7 bases unmatched. This CDR3 has 14 residues. As DNA, the CDR3 is TGTGCCACCTGGGACACCCCCCCTTATTATAAGAAACTCTTT. This sequence encodes CATWDTPPYYKKLF.

This rearrangement joins TRGV9 to TRGJ1 or TRGJ2. V dropped 0 bases and J dropped 6; count of bases not matched to a gene: 5. CDR1 GITISATS and CDR2 ISYDGTV come from the germline V gene (reference sequence). The CDR3 consists of 13 residues. The CDR3 sequence is CALWEVRGYKKLF. The CDR3 bases are TGTGCCTTGTGGGAGGTGCGCGGTTATAAGAAACTCTTT.

This clone was recorded a few times. V gene TRGV4 combines with J gene TRGJ1 or TRGJ2. Germline V gene lookup returns CDR1 EGSTGY and CDR2 YDSYTSSV. The CDR3 has 13 amino acids. V lost 0 bases and J lost 6; bases outside the gene matches: 5. The CDR3 loop reads CATWDGPPYKKLF. The CDR3 DNA reads as TGTGCCACCTGGGATGGGCCCCCTTATAAGAAACTCTTT.

This clone was seen a few times. The rearrangement uses TRGV9 and TRGJ1 or TRGJ2. The V gene's germline CDR1 is GITISATS and CDR2 ISYDGTV (reference sequence). The V and J ends lost 4 bases and 0 bases, in that order; junction bases with no gene match: 3. This CDR3 spans 13 amino acids. The CDR3 is CALWDMNYYKKLF. Written as DNA, the CDR3 is TGTGCCTTGTGGGATATGAATTATTATAAGAAACTCTTT.

This clone has just a few counts. The chain has TRGV4 and TRGJ1 or TRGJ2. Germline V gene lookup returns CDR1 EGSTGY and CDR2 YDSYTSSV. This CDR3 spans 16 amino acids. The trim removed 0 bases at V and 5 bases at J, leaving 13 bases unmatched. CDR3 protein: CATWDGLEWENYKKLF. CDR3 bases: TGTGCCACCTGGGATGGGCTCGAGTGGGAAAATTATAAGAAACTCTTT.

This clone was counted a few times. The rearrangement joins TRGV2 to TRGJ1 or TRGJ2. The germline V gene encodes CDR1 EGSNGY and CDR2 YDSYNSKV. After removal of 0 bases from V and 3 bases from J, the junction contained 11 bases not matched to a gene. The CDR3 totals 16 residues. The CDR3 DNA is TGTGCCACCTGGGACGGGCCCTATGGGGTTTATTATAAGAAACTCTTT. Translated, it gives CATWDGPYGVYYKKLF.

This clone occurred a few times. The chain couples TRGV8 to TRGJP2. This CDR3 has 14 residues. Trimming removed 0 bases from V and 2 bases from J; junction bases left unmatched: 0. CDR1 is VENAVY and CDR2 is YDSYNSRV in the germline V gene. CDR3 in amino acids: CATWDRSSDWIKTF. For the CDR3, the DNA is TGTGCCACCTGGGATAGGAGTAGTGATTGGATCAAGACGTTT.

Concerning this clone itself: This clone may be a read error of a much larger clone one base away. The V and J genes are TRGV8 and TRGJP2. V dropped 4 bases and J dropped 5; count of bases not matched to a gene: 1. Germline lookup yields CDR1 VENAVY and CDR2 YDSYNSRV. The CDR3 covers 12 residues. CDR3 in DNA: TGTGCCACCTGGGAAAGTGATTGGATCAAGACGTTT. Translation gives CATWESDWIKTF.

With regard to this clone: Other DNA sequences in the same sample also yield this CDR3. The V gene is TRGV9, the J gene TRGJP2. This CDR3 spans 13 amino acids. Per germline, CDR1 GITISATS and CDR2 ISYDGTV (reference sequence). J gave up 8 bases and V 2 bases, and 5 bases lay outside the gene matches. CDR3 sequence: CALWEGGDWIKTF. In DNA form, the CDR3 reads TGTGCCTTGTGGGAGGGTGGGGATTGGATCAAGACGTTT.

There are a few counts of this clone. The genes are TRGV9 and TRGJ1 or TRGJ2. CDR1 is GITISATS and CDR2 is ISYDGTV in the germline V gene (reference sequence). The V gene end was trimmed by 3 bases and the J gene end by 3 bases; junction bases not matched to a gene: 8. CDR3 size: 14 residues. CDR3 sequence reads: CALWEPILYYKKLF. CDR3 sequence (DNA): TGTGCCTTGTGGGAGCCCATCCTTTATTATAAGAAACTCTTT.

V gene TRGV8 combines with J gene TRGJP1. The germline gives CDR1 VENAVY, CDR2 YDSYNSRV. The junction had 3 bases not matched to a gene; V was cut back by 4 bases and J by 4 bases. The CDR3 loop spans 13 amino acids. In nucleotides, the CDR3 is TGTGCCACCTGGGAGAACACTGGTTGGTTCAAGATATTT. As protein: CATWENTGWFKIF.

This chain uses TRGV2 with TRGJ1 or TRGJ2. Per the germline V gene, CDR1 is EGSNGY and CDR2 is YDSYNSKV. The CDR3 has 15 amino acids. The ends lost 0 bases at V and 4 bases at J; junction bases unmatched: 9. CDR3 in amino acids: CATWDGRRRYYKKLF. The DNA for the CDR3 is TGTGCCACCTGGGACGGGCGGCGTCGATATTATAAGAAACTCTTT.

The gene calls are TRGV4 and TRGJ1 or TRGJ2. Per germline, CDR1 EGSTGY and CDR2 YDSYTSSV. Trimming removed 3 bases from V and 11 bases from J; junction bases left unmatched: 10. The CDR3 consists of 12 residues. CDR3 coding DNA: TGTGCCACCTGGGATAGCCGGCGGGAGAAACTCTTT. Protein product: CATWDSRREKLF.

This clone was counted between two and nine times. In the same sample, other DNA sequences code for this CDR3. The chain has TRGV4 and TRGJ1 or TRGJ2. J lost 4 bases, V lost 1 base, and 4 bases had no gene match. Germline V gene sequence: CDR1 EGSTGY, CDR2 YDSYTSSV. The length of the CDR3 is 13 residues. Here the CDR3 DNA reads TGTGCCACCTGGGATGGCCCATATTATAAGAAACTCTTT. It translates to CATWDGPYYKKLF.

This clone came up a few times. The V and J genes are TRGV4 and TRGJ1 or TRGJ2. Germline CDR1 EGSTGY, CDR2 YDSYTSSV. The CDR3 consists of 15 residues. The J segment lost 1 base and the V segment lost 1 base, leaving 7 bases of the junction unmatched. CDR3 sequence: CATWDGLYNYYKKLF. CDR3 coding DNA: TGTGCCACCTGGGATGGTCTATATAATTATTATAAGAAACTCTTT.